What follows are 20 T cell receptor beta chains derived from one specimen sequenced in a study of blood T cell repertoires in COVID-19. Repertoires were generated with immunoSEQ multiplex PCR, while TCRdb's copy carries only in-frame clones and drops some. There are about 170,000 clones in the sample; 85% occur only once, and about 3.3% lies in the top ten. Material: peripheral blood. The receptor source for this set is a human donor with acute or convalescent COVID-19. The donor label of this sample is uncertain.

V usage is TRBV18 and J usage is TRBJ1-1; the match to TRBD1 covers 9 bases. This CDR3 has 15 amino acids. The germline CDR1 and CDR2 sequences are KGHSH and LQKENI. With V trimmed by 2 bases and J by 1 base, 2 bases remained unmatched. CDR3 nucleotide sequence: TGTGCCAGCTCACCAAAGGGACAGGGGAACACTGAAGCTTTCTTT. This encodes CASSPKGQGNTEAFF.

The chain recombines TRBV4-2 with TRBJ1-4; weak D call: TRBD1 (6 bases). Deletions cut 4 bases from V and 8 bases from J, with 20 bases between. Germline lookup yields CDR1 LGHNA and CDR2 YNFKEQ. This CDR3 comprises 16 residues. CDR3 nucleotides: TGTGCCAGCAGCCCCTTGATGGGAGGGGGAGACGAAAAACTGTTTTTT. Encoded protein: CASSPLMGGGDEKLFF.

The rearrangement joins TRBV12-2 to TRBJ2-5; TRBD2, the table's D call, was not compared with the DNA. TRBV12-2 is given as a pseudogene. The CDR3 is 16 residues long. This chain's CDR3 is CASRPGTSGGKETQYF. Here the CDR3 DNA reads TGTGCAAGTCGCCCTGGGACTAGCGGGGGAAAAGAGACCCAGTACTTC.

The rearrangement uses TRBV18 and TRBJ1-2, with unresolved D. Trimming took off 2 bases at V and 8 bases at J, with 18 bases between the two ends. Germline V gene lookup returns CDR1 KGHSH and CDR2 LQKENI. The CDR3 sequence is 15 residues long. CDR3 DNA sequence: TGTGCCAGCTCACCAGTGGCTGATTCGACGGAGGGCTACACCTTC. Translating it yields CASSPVADSTEGYTF.

V usage is TRBV27 and J usage is TRBJ1-4, with TRBD1 matching 9 bases. The CDR3 is 17 amino acids. Germline V lookup: CDR1 MNHEY, CDR2 SMNVEV (reference sequence). The trim removed 4 bases at V and 8 bases at J, leaving 14 bases unmatched. The CDR3 DNA sequence: TGTGCCAGCAGTTACGGGACAGGGACCATGGGGCGGGAAAAACTGTTTTTT. Translation: CASSYGTGTMGREKLFF.

The chain joins TRBV5-6 to TRBJ1-1, with 8 bases fitting TRBD1. Trimming at V came to 3 bases and at J to 0 bases, leaving 4 bases not matched to a gene. Germline V lookup: CDR1 SGHDT, CDR2 YYEEEE. This CDR3 comprises 15 residues. The CDR3 protein is CASSSRQGMNTEAFF. The CDR3 coding sequence is TGTGCCAGCAGCTCTCGACAGGGGATGAACACTGAAGCTTTCTTT.

The chain couples TRBV30 to TRBJ1-1, with 8 bases matching TRBD1. The V segment lost 3 bases and the J segment 1 base; nucleotides outside the gene matches: 10. This CDR3 is 16 amino acids long. In germline, CDR1 is GTSNPN, CDR2 SVGIG (reference sequence). In DNA, the CDR3 is TGTGCCTGGAGGGCCAGGGGGCTGGCGTCGAACACTGAAGCTTTCTTT. Translating gives CAWRARGLASNTEAFF.

This clone has only one observation. The gene calls are TRBV25-1 and TRBJ2-7; D is possibly TRBD1 (5 bases). The CDR3 is 13 amino acids. Germline V CDR1 and CDR2: MGHDK, SYGVNS. V lost 4 bases to trimming and J lost 5 bases, with 12 bases between them. CDR3 sequence reads: CASSGAGLDEQYF. The CDR3 region has the DNA TGTGCCAGCAGTGGGGCAGGGCTGGACGAGCAGTACTTC.

The chain has TRBV11-2 and TRBJ2-6; 9 nucleotides align to TRBD1. Germline CDR1 and CDR2: SGHAT and FQNNGV. The CDR3 is made up of 17 amino acids. V trimming: 5 bases; J trimming: 0 bases; junction bases outside the gene matches: 5. In DNA form, the CDR3 reads TGTGCCAGCAGCCCGGACAGGGGCTACTCTGGGGCCAACGTCCTGACTTTC. It specifies CASSPDRGYSGANVLTF.

V gene TRBV19 combines with J gene TRBJ2-7, with TRBD1 identical over 7 bases. The V and J ends lost 5 bases and 3 bases, in that order; junction bases with no gene match: 7. This CDR3 comprises 14 residues. Germline V gene lookup returns CDR1 LNHDA and CDR2 SQIVND (reference sequence). The CDR3 here is CASSPRDSFYEQYF. CDR3 in DNA: TGTGCCAGTAGTCCCCGGGACAGCTTCTACGAGCAGTACTTC.

This CDR3 is CASRPRDRRATEAFF. CDR3 DNA: TGTGCCAGCAGGCCTCGGGACAGGAGGGCCACTGAAGCTTTCTTT. The rearrangement links TRBV6-2 or TRBV6-3 to TRBJ1-1; 8 bases line up with TRBD1. Trimming cost V 6 bases and J 4 bases; bases outside gene matches: 10. Germline values: CDR1 MNHEY, CDR2 SVGEGT. The CDR3 is 15 residues long.

The chain recombines TRBV4-3 with TRBJ1-1; D gene ambiguous. Trimming pared 4 bases from V and 9 bases from J, leaving 15 bases between. Germline CDR1 reads LGHNA; CDR2 reads YSLEER. The CDR3 is 13 amino acids. CDR3 protein: CASSPWTGSKAFF. In DNA, the CDR3 is TGCGCCAGCAGCCCCTGGACTGGGTCAAAAGCTTTCTTT.

V gene TRBV3-1 (or the pseudogene TRBV3-2) combines with J gene TRBJ1-3; D ambiguous. Germline V gene lookup returns CDR1 LGHDT and CDR2 YNNKEL (reference sequence). This CDR3 is built from 16 residues. V was cut by 3 bases and J by 0 bases, with 12 bases left in between. CDR3 in DNA: TGTGCCAGCAGCCACCAAACTGGGAGCTCTGGAAACACCATATATTTT. Its translation: CASSHQTGSSGNTIYF.

V gene TRBV30 combines with J gene TRBJ1-2; maybe TRBD1 (5 bases). The germline CDR1 and CDR2 sequences are GTSNPN and SVGIG (reference sequence). The V end was cut by 4 bases, the J end by 4 bases, with 13 bases between. The CDR3 is 13 residues long. The CDR3 DNA is TGTGCCTGGACTTCAGGGTCGGCCTATGGCTACACCTTC. Its translation is CAWTSGSAYGYTF.

V is TRBV28 and J is TRBJ1-5; 7 nucleotides agree with TRBD1. The V gene's germline CDR1 is MDHEN and CDR2 SYDVKM. The CDR3 totals 18 residues. The ends lost 5 bases at V and 0 bases at J; junction bases unmatched: 13. The CDR3 DNA sequence: TGTGCCAGCAGTCGACTAATTCCCGACAGGGTTAGCAATCAGCCCCAGCATTTT. As protein: CASSRLIPDRVSNQPQHF. Using reference TRBV28 and TRBJ1-5 for the parts outside the CDR3, the full variable domain is DVKVTQSSRYLVKRTGEKVFLECVQDMDHENMFWYRQDPGLGLRLIYFSYDVKMKEKGDIPEGYSVSREKKERFSLILESASTNQTSMYLCASSRLIPDRVSNQPQHFGDGTRLSIL.

The chain combines TRBV3-1 (or the pseudogene TRBV3-2) with TRBJ2-7; TRBD1 matches 7 bases. V shed 1 base, J shed 4 bases, and the junction held 4 bases outside the gene matches. The CDR3 totals 14 residues. CDR1 LGHDT and CDR2 YNNKEL come from the germline V gene (reference sequence). In DNA, the CDR3 is TGTGCCAGCAGCCAAGGACAGGGAAAGTACGAGCAGTACTTC. It is translated as CASSQGQGKYEQYF.

The CDR3 region is CASRGNGGAHNEQFF. CDR3 in DNA: TGTGCCAGCAGGGGAAACGGGGGGGCCCACAATGAGCAGTTCTTC. This chain uses TRBV6-6 with TRBJ2-1, with 8 bases identical to TRBD2. Germline CDR1 reads MNHNY; CDR2 reads SVGAGI (reference sequence). Trimming at V came to 6 bases and at J to 5 bases, leaving 9 bases not matched to a gene. The CDR3 contains 15 residues.

The gene calls are TRBV19 and TRBJ2-7; D gene uncertain. The germline gives CDR1 LNHDA, CDR2 SQIVND (reference sequence). Between the trimmed V and J ends, which lost 1 base and 1 base, there was a span of 5 bases. The CDR3 has 13 residues. The CDR3 DNA reads as TGTGCCAGTAGTATAGGTCAGTCCTACGAGCAGTACTTC. It is translated as CASSIGQSYEQYF. Filled out from reference TRBV19 and TRBJ2-7, the complete variable domain reads DGGITQSPKYLFRKEGQNVTLSCEQNLNHDAMYWYRQDPGQGLRLIYYSQIVNDFQKGDIAEGYSVSREKKESFPLTVTSAQKNPTAFYLCASSIGQSYEQYFGPGTRLTVT.

The CDR3 spells CASSQEIRAYEQYF. CDR3 nucleotides: TGTGCCAGCAGCCAAGAGATCAGGGCCTACGAGCAGTACTTC. The V gene is TRBV4-2, the J gene TRBJ2-7, with D tentatively TRBD1 (5 bases). Germline-derived CDR1 and CDR2 are LGHNA and YNFKEQ. The V end was cut by 0 bases, the J end by 2 bases, with 8 bases between. The CDR3 contains 14 residues.

The CDR3 bases are TGCGCCAGCAGTGAGGGCAGCTCTGGAAACACCATATATTTT. Translation: CASSEGSSGNTIYF. The V and J genes are TRBV10-1 and TRBJ1-3; D uncertain. V shed 2 bases and J shed 0 bases, with 5 bases lying between them. Looked up from germline, CDR1 is WNHNN and CDR2 is SYGVQD (reference sequence). The CDR3 has 14 residues.